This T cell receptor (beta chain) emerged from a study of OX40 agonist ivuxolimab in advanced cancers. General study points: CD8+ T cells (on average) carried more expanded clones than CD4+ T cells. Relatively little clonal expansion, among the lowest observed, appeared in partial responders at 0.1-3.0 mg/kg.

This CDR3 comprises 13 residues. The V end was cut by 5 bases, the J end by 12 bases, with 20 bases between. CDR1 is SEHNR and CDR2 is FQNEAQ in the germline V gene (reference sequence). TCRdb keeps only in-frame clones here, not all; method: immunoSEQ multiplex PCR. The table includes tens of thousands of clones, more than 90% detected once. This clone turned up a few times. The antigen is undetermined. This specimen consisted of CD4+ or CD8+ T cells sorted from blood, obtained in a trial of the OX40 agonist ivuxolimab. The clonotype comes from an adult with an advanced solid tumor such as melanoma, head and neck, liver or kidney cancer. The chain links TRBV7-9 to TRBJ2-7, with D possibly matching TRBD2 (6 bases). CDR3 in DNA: TGTGCCAGCAGCCAAGGCGGTAGCGGCCGAGGGTACTTC. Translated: CASSQGGSGRGYF. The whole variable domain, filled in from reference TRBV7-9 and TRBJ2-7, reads DTGVSQNPRHKITKRGQNVTFRCDPISEHNRLYWYRQTLGQGPEFLTYFQNEAQLEKSRLLSDRFSAERPKGSFSTLEIQRTEQGDSAMYLCASSQGGSGRGYFGPGTRLTVT.